The clone carrying this TCR beta chain appeared a single time. What it recognizes is unknown. Measured with immunoSEQ multiplex PCR; TCRdb has only the in-frame clones, and not every one. The data contain around 200,000 clones, around nine tenths of them singletons. The data originate from a study of T cell responses to AZD1222 COVID-19 vaccine. Study context: Second doses were pooled across both intervals (about 4 or about 12 weeks). General study points: Without day 14 samples, only post-peak T cell repertoires were studied. Receipt of two AZD1222 doses was followed by a rise in Spike-specific TCR breadth and depth.

The V end was cut by 0 bases, the J end by 0 bases, with 11 bases between. The CDR3 length is 16 residues. Looked up from germline, CDR1 is MNHEY and CDR2 is SVGAGI. V usage is TRBV6-5 and J usage is TRBJ1-1, with D unclear. The specimen was peripheral blood, collected on day 0 of AZD1222 vaccination. The sequence was obtained from an adult in good health. This CDR3 reads CASSYSPGALNTEAFF. CDR3 coding DNA: TGTGCCAGCAGTTACTCCCCCGGCGCCCTGAACACTGAAGCTTTCTTT.